Below, one T cell receptor beta chain is given with its context. Researchers amplified the TCR beta CDR3 regions from RNA transcripts. The TCR CDR3 first-round RT-PCR relied on the HTBI primer set. A single record per CDR3 protein comes from TCRdb applying MiXCR to the multiplex PCR reads. The table has some 460,000 distinct CDR3 sequences, approximately 15% seen once. This record belongs to a study of T cells in Graves' hyperthyroidism and ophthalmopathy. For the study at large: Peripheral blood was secured at the point of initial diagnosis, before any treatment.

Orbital computed tomography, thyroid ultrasound, serum thyroxine and TRAb, and clinical symptoms together informed the diagnoses. This CDR3 has 19 residues. V lost 4 bases and J lost 5; bases outside the gene matches: 15. Germline V gene sequence: CDR1 SGHAT, CDR2 FQNNGV. This receptor was taken from a woman in her late teens or twenties with Graves' hyperthyroidism. The V call is TRBV11-2, the J call TRBJ2-3, with 13 bases identical to TRBD2. Sequencing was performed on blood. The CDR3 DNA sequence: TGTGCCAGCAGCTCCCCAACTAGCGGGAGGGATTTTACTCTAGATACGCAGTATTTT. This codes for CASSSPTSGRDFTLDTQYF.